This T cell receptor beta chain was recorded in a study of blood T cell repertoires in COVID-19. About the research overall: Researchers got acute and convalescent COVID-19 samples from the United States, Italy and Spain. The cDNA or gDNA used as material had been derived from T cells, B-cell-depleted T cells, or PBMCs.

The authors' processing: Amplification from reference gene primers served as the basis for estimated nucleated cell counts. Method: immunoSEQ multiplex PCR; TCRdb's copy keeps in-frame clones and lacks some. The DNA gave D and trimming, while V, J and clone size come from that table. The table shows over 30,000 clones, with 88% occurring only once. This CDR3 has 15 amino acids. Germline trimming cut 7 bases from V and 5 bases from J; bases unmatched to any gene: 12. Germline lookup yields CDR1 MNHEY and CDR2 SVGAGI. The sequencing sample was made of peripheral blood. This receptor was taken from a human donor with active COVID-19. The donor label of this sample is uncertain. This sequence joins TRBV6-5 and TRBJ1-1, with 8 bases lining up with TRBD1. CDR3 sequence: CASTLARTGRTEAFF. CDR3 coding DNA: TGTGCCAGCACCCTGGCCAGGACAGGGAGGACTGAAGCTTTCTTT.